This T cell receptor (beta chain) is drawn from a study of CD8 T cells in Susac syndrome. General study points: TEMRA cells and active patients showed peak Susac CD8+ clonal expansion.

The germline CDR1 and CDR2 sequences are SGHDT and YYEEEE. The junction had 7 bases not matched to a gene; V was cut back by 4 bases and J by 6 bases. The CDR3 length is 13 residues. With random hexamers, roughly 0.45 to 1 ug RNA was reverse transcribed. The method of amplification for TCR beta CDR3 was immunoSEQ multiplex PCR, covering 54 Vbeta and 13 Jbeta. TCRdb used MiXCR to reprocess the immunoSEQ multiplex PCR reads, holding one entry per CDR3 protein. The sample has some 110,000 distinct CDR3 sequences, approximately 94% seen once. As to this clonotype: Its cognate antigen is unknown.

The origin of this receptor is a human donor with Susac syndrome. The chain couples TRBV5-6 to TRBJ2-7; 7 bases match TRBD1. The sequenced sample consisted of CD8+ T cells from PBMCs. CDR3 coding DNA: TGTGCCAGCAGCCTCGGGACAGTTCGCGAGCAGTACTTC. It codes for CASSLGTVREQYF.